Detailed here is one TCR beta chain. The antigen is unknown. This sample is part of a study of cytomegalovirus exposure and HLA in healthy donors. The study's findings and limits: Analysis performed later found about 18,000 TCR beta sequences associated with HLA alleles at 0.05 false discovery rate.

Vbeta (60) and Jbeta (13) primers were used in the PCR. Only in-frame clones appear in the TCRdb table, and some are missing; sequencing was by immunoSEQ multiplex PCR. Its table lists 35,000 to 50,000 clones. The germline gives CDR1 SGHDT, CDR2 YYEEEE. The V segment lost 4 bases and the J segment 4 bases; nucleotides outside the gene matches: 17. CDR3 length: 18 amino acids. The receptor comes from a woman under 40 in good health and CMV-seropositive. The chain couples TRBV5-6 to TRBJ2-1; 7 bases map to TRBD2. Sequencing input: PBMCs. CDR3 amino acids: CASSRIDGAGRTYNEQFF. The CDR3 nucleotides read TGTGCCAGCAGCCGTATAGATGGAGCGGGACGGACTTACAATGAGCAGTTCTTC.